This T cell receptor beta chain was identified during a study of control samples from healthy donors and cancer patients. The assay was immunoSEQ multiplex PCR, and TCRdb's table has in-frame clones only and misses some. Among approximately 82,000 clones listed, around 94% were seen once. The TCR sequence derives from a woman younger than 30 in good health. Sequencing input: blood.

For the CDR3, the DNA is TGTGCCAGCAGTCTTGGGGACAGAGTAATCGCTGAAGCTTTCTTT. Translation: CASSLGDRVIAEAFF. The chain uses TRBV6-2 or TRBV6-3 and TRBJ1-1; 7 bases are shared with TRBD1. The CDR3 contains 15 residues. The J segment lost 6 bases and the V segment lost 5 bases, leaving 12 bases of the junction unmatched. From germline, CDR1 is MNHEY and CDR2 SVGEGT.